This TCR beta chain appears in the sequencing data of a study of control samples from healthy donors and cancer patients. V was clipped by 0 bases and J by 3 bases; unmatched bases: 7. Looked up from germline, CDR1 is SEHNR and CDR2 is FQNEAQ (reference sequence). The CDR3 is 18 amino acids. The repertoire was sequenced with immunoSEQ multiplex PCR; TCRdb's copy has only in-frame clones and lacks some. The sample holds about 170,000 clones, around 93% seen once. This receptor was obtained from a woman in her sixties in good health. The sample consisted of blood. J is TRBJ2-5 and V is TRBV7-9; 13 bases align to TRBD2. The CDR3, as DNA: TGTGCCAGCAGCTTAGCGGTGACTAGCGGGGGGACGGAAGAGACCCAGTACTTC. This encodes CASSLAVTSGGTEETQYF. Drawing the rest from reference TRBV7-9 and TRBJ2-5, the complete variable domain is DTGVSQNPRHKITKRGQNVTFRCDPISEHNRLYWYRQTLGQGPEFLTYFQNEAQLEKSRLLSDRFSAERPKGSFSTLEIQRTEQGDSAMYLCASSLAVTSGGTEETQYFGPGTRLLVL.